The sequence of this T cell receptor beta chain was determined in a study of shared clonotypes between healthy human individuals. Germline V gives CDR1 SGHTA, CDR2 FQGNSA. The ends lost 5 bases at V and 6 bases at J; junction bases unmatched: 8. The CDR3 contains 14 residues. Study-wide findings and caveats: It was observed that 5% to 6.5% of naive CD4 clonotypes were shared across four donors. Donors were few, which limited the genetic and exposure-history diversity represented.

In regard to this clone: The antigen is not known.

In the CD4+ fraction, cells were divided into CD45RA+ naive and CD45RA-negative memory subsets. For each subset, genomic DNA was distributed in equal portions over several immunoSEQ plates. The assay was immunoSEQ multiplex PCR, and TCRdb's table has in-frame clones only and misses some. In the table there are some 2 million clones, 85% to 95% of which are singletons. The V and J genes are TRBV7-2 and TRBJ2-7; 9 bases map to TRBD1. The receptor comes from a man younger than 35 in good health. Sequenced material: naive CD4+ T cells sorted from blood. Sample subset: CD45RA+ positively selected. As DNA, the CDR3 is TGTGCCAGCAGCCTGGGACAGGGACCTCGCGAGCAGTACTTC. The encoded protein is CASSLGQGPREQYF.